These 27 T cell receptor beta chains originate from one sample sequenced in a study of read filtering for tumor transcriptome and immune sequencing. The library was built from roughly 400 ng RNA with molecular barcoded adaptors for alpha/delta and beta/gamma chains. MiXCR, applied by TCRdb to the reads, yields one record per CDR3 protein. The sample holds about 130,000 distinct CDR3 sequences, around 13% seen once. Sequences were obtained from a population of CD138-negative cells sorted from bone marrow. These receptors all come from a donor aged 40 or older with multiple myeloma.

This clonotype was detected ten times or more. CDR3 residues: CSSAGVSYNEQFF. The CDR3 DNA follows: TGCAGCTCCGCCGGGGTTTCCTACAATGAGCAGTTCTTC. The chain recombines TRBV29-1 with TRBJ2-1, with D possibly being TRBD2 (5 bases). Looked up from germline, CDR1 is SQVTM and CDR2 is ANQGSEA. This CDR3 contains 13 residues. Trimming took off 8 bases at V and 1 base at J, with 12 bases between the two ends.

This clonotype was recorded many times. This rearrangement joins TRBV6-1 to TRBJ2-3; D perhaps matches TRBD1 (5 bases). The V end was cut by 6 bases, the J end by 0 bases, with 13 bases between. CDR1 is MNHNS, CDR2 SASEGT, per germline. The CDR3 is made up of 15 amino acids. CDR3 sequence reads: CASRETVPSTDTQYF. Here the CDR3 DNA reads TGTGCCAGCAGAGAGACAGTACCTAGCACAGATACGCAGTATTTT.

This clonotype was recorded many times. This chain links TRBV5-1 with TRBJ2-3; 7 bases are shared with TRBD1. This CDR3 comprises 14 residues. V dropped 4 bases and J dropped 1; count of bases not matched to a gene: 3. CDR1 and CDR2 from the germline V gene are SGHRS and YFSETQ. The CDR3 here is CASSRDSRTDTQYF. CDR3 DNA sequence: TGCGCCAGCAGCAGGGACAGTCGCACAGATACGCAGTATTTT.

This clonotype was seen a handful of times. One end of the junction is discordant with germline, which a read error may explain. V and J are TRBV19 and TRBJ1-5; 10 bases fit TRBD1. The CDR3 is 14 residues long. Per germline, CDR1 LNHDA and CDR2 SQIVND (reference sequence). CDR3 bases: TGTGCCAGTAGTCTAGACAGGGGGCATCAGCCCCAGCATTTT. It specifies CASSLDRGHQPQHF. The full variable domain, rest sourced from reference TRBV19 and TRBJ1-5, is DGGITQSPKYLFRKEGQNVTLSCEQNLNHDAMYWYRQDPGQGLRLIYYSQIVNDFQKGDIAEGYSVSREKKESFPLTVTSAQKNPTAFYLCASSLDRGHQPQHFGDGTRLSIL.

In DNA, the CDR3 is TGTGCCAGCAGCTTCGGACAGTACGATGAGCAGTTCTTC. Its protein is CASSFGQYDEQFF. The chain joins TRBV7-8 to TRBJ2-1, with D perhaps matching TRBD1 (6 bases). V was pared by 3 bases and J by 8 bases, with 11 bases between. The CDR3 runs 13 residues. Looked up from germline, CDR1 is SGHVS and CDR2 is FQNEAQ.

This clonotype was observed a handful of times. The chain joins TRBV6-5 to TRBJ2-7; D not certain. CDR1 is MNHEY and CDR2 is SVGAGI in the germline V gene. V was clipped by 0 bases and J by 7 bases, with 16 bases between them. The CDR3 consists of 15 residues. The CDR3 is CASSYSFRLVGEQYF. CDR3 nucleotides: TGTGCCAGCAGTTACTCTTTCAGGCTAGTTGGAGAGCAGTACTTC.

This clonotype was recorded at least ten times. The rearrangement uses TRBV20-1 and TRBJ2-3; weak D call: TRBD2 (6 bases). CDR1 and CDR2 from the germline V gene are DFQATT and SNEGSKA (reference sequence). The length of the CDR3 is 12 residues. V was shortened by 6 bases and J by 5 bases, with 12 bases between the two germline ends. CDR3 amino acids: CSAGGSVDTQYF. CDR3 in DNA: TGCAGTGCCGGGGGATCGGTAGATACGCAGTATTTT.

A word on this clonotype: Being one base from a much bigger clone, this may be a read error. The chain is built from TRBV3-1 and TRBJ2-1, with 9 bases lining up with TRBD1. The CDR3 has 13 amino acids. CDR1 is LGHDT, CDR2 YNNKEL, per germline (reference sequence). J lost 12 bases, V lost 1 base, and 4 bases had no gene match. This CDR3 is CASSQGWGQGQFF. CDR3 sequence (DNA): TGTGCCAGCAGCCAAGGTTGGGGACAGGGGCAGTTCTTC.

There are a few counts of this clonotype. V usage is TRBV19 and J usage is TRBJ1-5; the D is unclear. Between the trimmed V and J ends, which lost 6 bases and 9 bases, there was a span of 12 bases. In germline, CDR1 is LNHDA, CDR2 SQIVND (reference sequence). The CDR3 loop spans 12 amino acids. In DNA, the CDR3 is TGTGCCAGTAGGCGAGACGGTCGGCCCCAGCATTTT. It encodes CASRRDGRPQHF.

This clonotype was detected ten times or more. The chain is built from TRBV28 and TRBJ1-1; D not certain. This CDR3 has 14 residues. From germline, CDR1 is MDHEN and CDR2 SYDVKM. Trimming left V 3 bases short and J 2 bases short, with 10 bases between. The CDR3 is CASSFYRRNTEAFF. The CDR3 DNA is TGTGCCAGCAGTTTTTATAGGAGAAACACTGAAGCTTTCTTT.

This clonotype was recorded at least ten times. This chain joins TRBV6-1 and TRBJ1-4; TRBD1 matches 8 bases. This CDR3 is built from 13 residues. J was trimmed by 12 bases and V by 8 bases; bases with no gene match: 11. The germline gives CDR1 MNHNS, CDR2 SASEGT. Here the CDR3 DNA reads TGTGCCAGCCGGGACAACAGGGGGGTAGAACTGTTTTTT. Translating it yields CASRDNRGVELFF.

The table lists this clonotype with many counts. The J gene is TRBJ2-1, the V gene TRBV15; no reliable D call. Germline loops: CDR1 LNHNV, CDR2 YYDKDF (reference sequence). The CDR3 covers 13 residues. The ends were cut back, 0 bases at V and 15 bases at J, with 15 bases in the middle. This CDR3 is CATSRDAPSGPFF. CDR3 nucleotide sequence: TGTGCCACCAGCAGAGATGCGCCCAGTGGTCCGTTCTTC.

This clonotype appeared many times. The chain employs TRBV7-8 and TRBJ1-2; 9 bases are shared with TRBD1. The CDR3 totals 17 residues. Per germline, CDR1 SGHVS and CDR2 FQNEAQ. J lost 4 bases, V lost 0 bases, and 9 bases had no gene match. The CDR3 sequence is CASSLAMIGQGSYGYTF. CDR3 coding DNA: TGTGCCAGCAGCTTAGCCATGATCGGACAGGGGAGCTATGGCTACACCTTC.

J is TRBJ2-7 and V is TRBV3-1; 7 bases are a match to TRBD2. The trim removed 1 base at V and 2 bases at J, leaving 5 bases unmatched. Germline values: CDR1 LGHDT, CDR2 YNNKEL (reference sequence). CDR3 length equals 15 residues. Here the CDR3 reads CASSQGEAGPYEQYF. The CDR3 nucleotides are TGTGCCAGCAGCCAAGGAGAAGCGGGGCCCTACGAGCAGTACTTC.

In this sample, this clonotype turned up once. The V and J genes are TRBV12-3 or TRBV12-4 and TRBJ2-1; TRBD2 agrees at 9 bases. The J segment lost 0 bases and the V segment lost 6 bases, leaving 12 bases of the junction unmatched. The CDR3 extends over 18 amino acids. CDR3 protein: CASSRAVAGVSSYNEQFF. DNA of the CDR3: TGTGCCAGCAGCCGGGCAGTAGCGGGGGTTAGCTCCTACAATGAGCAGTTCTTC.

There are many counts of this clonotype. The germline gene is not matched at one end of the junction; a read error may be the cause. The CDR3 loop reads CSVEGTSGSTDTQYF. CDR3 coding DNA: TGCAGCGTGGAAGGGACTAGCGGGAGCACAGATACGCAGTATTTT. This chain uses TRBV29-1 with TRBJ2-3, with 12 bases that match TRBD2. The CDR3 has 15 amino acids. Germline V gene sequence: CDR1 SQVTM, CDR2 ANQGSEA.

This clonotype was counted ten times or more. The chain is built from TRBV12-3 or TRBV12-4 and TRBJ1-4, with a possible D match to TRBD1 (5 bases). V was trimmed by 5 bases and J by 10 bases, leaving 14 bases between them. This CDR3 comprises 13 residues. In DNA, the CDR3 is TGTGCCAGCAGTCAGGGAGGTGTGGGAAAACTGTTTTTT. Amino acid sequence: CASSQGGVGKLFF.

This chain links TRBV4-2 with TRBJ2-5; possibly TRBD2 for D (6 bases). V was cut by 0 bases and J by 10 bases, with 18 bases left in between. Germline loops: CDR1 LGHNA, CDR2 YNFKEQ. The CDR3 covers 15 residues. The CDR3: CASSQEEDRRAVQYF. Written as DNA, the CDR3 is TGTGCCAGCAGCCAAGAGGAGGATAGGAGGGCCGTCCAGTACTTC.

This clonotype was seen many times. The chain combines TRBV12-3 or TRBV12-4 with TRBJ1-5; D gene uncertain. CDR3 size: 13 residues. The germline V and J ends were trimmed by 4 bases and 7 bases, with 11 bases remaining between them. Here the CDR3 reads CASSSGARQPQHF. The CDR3 DNA reads TGTGCCAGCAGTTCAGGAGCGCGGCAGCCCCAGCATTTT.

This clonotype was observed a handful of times. The chain has TRBV7-9 and TRBJ2-3; D is perhaps TRBD1 (6 bases). There are 17 residues in the CDR3. Per the germline V gene, CDR1 is SEHNR and CDR2 is FQNEAQ (reference sequence). V gave up 1 base and J gave up 4 bases, with 18 bases separating them. This chain's CDR3 is CASSLGAGASWADTQYF. As DNA, the CDR3 is TGTGCCAGCAGCTTAGGGGCAGGGGCGAGTTGGGCAGATACGCAGTATTTT.

This clonotype appeared many times. The chain has TRBV2 and TRBJ2-6; D ambiguous. The V and J ends lost 1 base and 9 bases respectively, with 7 bases between them. This CDR3 is built from 13 residues. Germline V lookup: CDR1 SNHLY, CDR2 FYNNEI. The CDR3 sequence is CASSEDFSNVLTF. CDR3 bases: TGTGCCAGCAGTGAAGACTTCAGCAACGTCCTGACTTTC. Full variable domain (rest looked up from reference TRBV2 and TRBJ2-6): EPEVTQTPSHQVTQMGQEVILRCVPISNHLYFYWYRQILGQKVEFLVSFYNNEISEKSEIFDDQFSVERPDGSNFTLKIRSTKLEDSAMYFCASSEDFSNVLTFGAGSRLTVL.

This clonotype was counted ten times or more. The chain links TRBV7-2 to TRBJ2-3; D is unresolved. Trimming took off 1 base at V and 0 bases at J, with 11 bases between the two ends. From germline, CDR1 is SGHTA and CDR2 FQGNSA. There are 16 residues in the CDR3. Here the CDR3 DNA reads TGTGCCAGCAGCTTAGTCGGCGATCCGAGCACAGATACGCAGTATTTT. It translates to CASSLVGDPSTDTQYF.

This clonotype was seen a few times. The rearrangement uses TRBV5-1 and TRBJ2-3, with D uncertain. CDR3 size: 13 residues. Germline V gene data show CDR1 as SGHRS and CDR2 as YFSETQ. Trimming stripped 3 bases from V and 6 bases from J, with 11 bases between. CDR3 in DNA: TGCGCCAGCAGCTCAGATATCGGGGATACGCAGTATTTT. Amino acid sequence: CASSSDIGDTQYF.

This clonotype was counted ten times or more. The chain joins TRBV28 to TRBJ2-7; D gene uncertain. The germline V gene encodes CDR1 MDHEN and CDR2 SYDVKM. Trimming took off 3 bases at V and 0 bases at J, with 6 bases between the two ends. CDR3 size: 13 residues. The CDR3 sequence: CASSLTSSYEQYF. Here the CDR3 DNA reads TGTGCCAGCAGTTTGACGAGCTCCTACGAGCAGTACTTC.

This clonotype was seen many times. The rearrangement uses TRBV5-1 and TRBJ2-3; the D gene is possibly TRBD2 (5 bases). CDR1 SGHRS and CDR2 YFSETQ come from the germline V gene. The CDR3 length is 14 residues. V lost 3 bases and J 0 bases, leaving 8 bases between the germline ends. The CDR3 region is CASSWTGSTDTQYF. The CDR3 DNA follows: TGCGCCAGCAGCTGGACGGGAAGCACAGATACGCAGTATTTT.

This clonotype was counted ten times or more. CDR3 loop: CASSRDQGQIAFF. The CDR3, as DNA: TGTGCCAGCAGTCGCGACCAGGGTCAAATTGCTTTCTTT. The chain combines TRBV6-5 with TRBJ1-1; D may be TRBD1 (5 bases). V dropped 5 bases and J dropped 11 bases, with 18 bases sitting between them. Per the germline V gene, CDR1 is MNHEY and CDR2 is SVGAGI. The CDR3 is made up of 13 amino acids.

Worth noting for this clonotype: It may be a read error: a sequence one base away is much more abundant. J is TRBJ2-3 and V is TRBV20-1, with 15 nucleotides matching TRBD2. Germline CDR1 is DFQATT and CDR2 is SNEGSKA (reference sequence). The CDR3 runs to 16 residues. CDR3 sequence: CSADGTSGRSTDAQYF. The CDR3 bases are TGCAGTGCCGATGGGACTAGCGGGAGGAGCACAGATGCGCAGTATTTT.